This TCR beta chain was identified in a study of T cells in Graves' hyperthyroidism and ophthalmopathy. Findings of the study overall: Separation of ophthalmopathy from stable hyperthyroidism was achieved by a 13 V-J model.

Germline assignment: CDR1 SGHRS and CDR2 YFSETQ. Trimming removed 0 bases from V and 1 base from J, with 8 bases in between. CDR3 length: 15 amino acids. From RNA transcripts, TCR beta CDR3 regions were amplified. RT-PCR in the first round (using the HTBI primer set) targeted the TCR CDR3. MiXCR, run by TCRdb on the multiplex PCR reads, gives a single entry per CDR3 protein. The sample contains a few hundred thousand distinct CDR3 sequences, about 15% of which appear only once. This clonotype has ten or more counts. Its target is not known. In patients aged 18 to 65, hyperthyroidism was newly diagnosed, with duration under 2 months. Not enrolled were patients with uncontrolled infection, other autoimmune disease, pregnancy or lactation. Clinical symptoms, serum thyroxine and TRAb, thyroid ultrasound and orbital computed tomography together formed the diagnostic basis.

The chain links TRBV5-1 to TRBJ1-3; TRBD1 might be the D (5 bases). Sequencing was performed on blood. The receptor was isolated from a woman in her 30s with Graves' hyperthyroidism. CDR3 sequence: CASSLEAGSGNTIYF. The CDR3 nucleotides are TGCGCCAGCAGCTTGGAGGCAGGGTCTGGAAACACCATATATTTT.